This T cell receptor (beta chain) was sequenced in a study of control samples from healthy donors and cancer patients. Note on this clone: This sample includes further DNA sequences coding for the same CDR3.

Germline CDR1 and CDR2: SEHNR and FQNEAQ (reference sequence). Unmatched junction bases numbered 3, after V lost 5 bases and J lost 4 bases. This CDR3 comprises 13 residues. Only in-frame clones appear in the TCRdb table, and some are missing; sequencing was by immunoSEQ multiplex PCR. The data show some 150,000 clones, 91% seen once. The chain is built from TRBV7-9 and TRBJ1-2, with 8 bases matching TRBD1. Sequencing input: blood. This clonotype was sampled from a woman aged 25-40 years in good health. The CDR3 coding sequence is TGTGCCAGCAGCCCAGGGGGCAGCTATGGCTACACCTTC. This gives the protein CASSPGGSYGYTF.